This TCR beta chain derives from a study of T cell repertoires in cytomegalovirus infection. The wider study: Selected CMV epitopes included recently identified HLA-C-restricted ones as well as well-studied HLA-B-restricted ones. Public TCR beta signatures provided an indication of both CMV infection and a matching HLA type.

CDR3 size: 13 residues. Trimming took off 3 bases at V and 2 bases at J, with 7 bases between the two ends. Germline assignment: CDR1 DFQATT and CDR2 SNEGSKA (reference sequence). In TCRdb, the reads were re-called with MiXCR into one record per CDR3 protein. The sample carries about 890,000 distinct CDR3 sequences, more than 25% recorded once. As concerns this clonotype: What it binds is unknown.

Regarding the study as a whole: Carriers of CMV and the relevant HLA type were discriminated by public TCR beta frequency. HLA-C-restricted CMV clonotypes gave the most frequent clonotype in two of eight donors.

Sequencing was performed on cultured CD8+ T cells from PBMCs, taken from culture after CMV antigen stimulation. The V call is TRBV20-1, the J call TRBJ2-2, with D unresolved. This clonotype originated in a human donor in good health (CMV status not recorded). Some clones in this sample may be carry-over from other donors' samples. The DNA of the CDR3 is TGCAGTGCTAGGCCAGAAAACACCGGGGAGCTGTTTTTT. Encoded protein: CSARPENTGELFF.